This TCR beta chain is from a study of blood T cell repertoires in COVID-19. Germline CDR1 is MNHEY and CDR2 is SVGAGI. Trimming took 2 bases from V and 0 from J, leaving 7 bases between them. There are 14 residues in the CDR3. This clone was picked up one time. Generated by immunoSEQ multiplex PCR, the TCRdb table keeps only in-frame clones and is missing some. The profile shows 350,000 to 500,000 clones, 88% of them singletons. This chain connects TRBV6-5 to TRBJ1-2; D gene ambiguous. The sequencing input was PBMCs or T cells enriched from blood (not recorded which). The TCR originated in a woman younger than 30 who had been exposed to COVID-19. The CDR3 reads CASSYDPANYGYTF. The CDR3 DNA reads TGTGCCAGCAGTTACGATCCAGCTAACTATGGCTACACCTTC.